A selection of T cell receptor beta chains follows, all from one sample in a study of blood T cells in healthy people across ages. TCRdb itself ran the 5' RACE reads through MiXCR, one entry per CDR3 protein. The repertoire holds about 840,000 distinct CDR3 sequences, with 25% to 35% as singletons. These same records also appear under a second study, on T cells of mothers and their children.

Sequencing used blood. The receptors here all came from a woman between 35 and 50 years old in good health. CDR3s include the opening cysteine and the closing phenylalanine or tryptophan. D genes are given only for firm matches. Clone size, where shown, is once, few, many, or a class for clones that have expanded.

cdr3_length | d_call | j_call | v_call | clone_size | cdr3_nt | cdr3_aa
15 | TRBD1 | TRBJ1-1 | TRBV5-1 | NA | TGCGCCAGCAGCTTGACGGGACAGAGGAGCACTGAAGCTTTCTTT | CASSLTGQRSTEAFF
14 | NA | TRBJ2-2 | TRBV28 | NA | TGTGCCAGCAGTTTAGCCCCAGAGACCGGGGAGCTGTTTTTT | CASSLAPETGELFF
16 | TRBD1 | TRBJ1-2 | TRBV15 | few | TGTGCCACCAGCAGCCGGGACAGGGAAGGGAACTATGGCTACACCTTC | CATSSRDREGNYGYTF
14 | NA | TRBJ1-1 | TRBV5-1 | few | TGCGCCAGCAGCTTGGGAGATTTTAACACTGAAGCTTTCTTT | CASSLGDFNTEAFF
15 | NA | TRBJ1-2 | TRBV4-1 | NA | TGCGCCAGCAGCCAAGATCACAGTGGTCTATATGGCTACACCTTC | CASSQDHSGLYGYTF
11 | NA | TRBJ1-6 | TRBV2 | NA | TGTGCCAGCAGTGGTCCTTCACCCCTCCACTTT | CASSGPSPLHF
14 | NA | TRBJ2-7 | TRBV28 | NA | TGTGCCAGCAGTTTAATCCTGGGGGCCCACGAGCAGTACTTC | CASSLILGAHEQYF
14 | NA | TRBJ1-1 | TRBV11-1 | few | TGTGCCAGCAGCAGGTCTGTTACGGGCACTGAAGCTTTCTTT | CASSRSVTGTEAFF
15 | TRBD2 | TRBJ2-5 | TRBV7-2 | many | TGTGCCAGCAGCCCCCGACTAGCGGGGGGGGTGACCCAGTACTTC | CASSPRLAGGVTQYF
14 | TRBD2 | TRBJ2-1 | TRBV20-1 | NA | TGCAGTGCTCACCGCCGACTAGCCCCCAATGAGCAGTTCTTC | CSAHRRLAPNEQFF
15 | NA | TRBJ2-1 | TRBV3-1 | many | TGTGCCAGCAGCCAAGATAGGGGGGGTGCAAATGAGCAGTTCTTC | CASSQDRGGANEQFF
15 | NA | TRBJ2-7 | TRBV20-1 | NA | TGCAGTGCTAGCCAGTACAGAGGAGTCTCCTACGAGCAGTACTTC | CSASQYRGVSYEQYF
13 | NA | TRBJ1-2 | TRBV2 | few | TGTGCCAGCAGTGATTCCGGGGTGGACGGCTACACCTTC | CASSDSGVDGYTF
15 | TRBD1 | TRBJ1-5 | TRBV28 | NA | TGTGCCAGCAGTTCCAACGAGGGGGCTAATCAGCCCCAGCATTTT | CASSSNEGANQPQHF
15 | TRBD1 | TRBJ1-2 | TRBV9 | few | TGTGCCAGCAGCTTAAAGGGGGCAGGGTTGTATGGCTACACCTTC | CASSLKGAGLYGYTF
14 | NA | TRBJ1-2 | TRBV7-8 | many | TGTGCCAGCAGCCGGACGGAAGCTAACTATGGCTACACCTTC | CASSRTEANYGYTF
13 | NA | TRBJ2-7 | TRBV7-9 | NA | TGTGCCAGCAGAGCAAGGGAAAGCTACGAGCAGTACTTC | CASRARESYEQYF
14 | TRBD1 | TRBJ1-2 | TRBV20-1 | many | TGCAGTGCCACCAACAGGGACAGGGTCTATGGCTACACCTTC | CSATNRDRVYGYTF
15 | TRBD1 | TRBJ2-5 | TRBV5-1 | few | TGCGCCAGCAGCTTGGGACAGGGCCTAAGGGAGACCCAGTACTTC | CASSLGQGLRETQYF
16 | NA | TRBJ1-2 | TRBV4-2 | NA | TGTGCCAGCAGCCAAGTCGGCGGAGGGACAATTACGGGCTACACCTTC | CASSQVGGGTITGYTF
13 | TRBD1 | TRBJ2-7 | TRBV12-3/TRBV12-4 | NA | TGTGCCAGCACTGGGACAGAACCCTACGAGCAGTACTTC | CASTGTEPYEQYF
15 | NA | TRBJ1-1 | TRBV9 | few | TGTGCCAGCAGCCCTCGACAGAGACCGAACACTGAAGCTTTCTTT | CASSPRQRPNTEAFF
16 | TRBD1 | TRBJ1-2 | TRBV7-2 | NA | TGTGCCAGCAGCCTATCATCCCGGGACAGATCCTATGGCTACACCTTC | CASSLSSRDRSYGYTF
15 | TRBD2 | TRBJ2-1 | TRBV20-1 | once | TGCAGTGCTAGCCCAGGCAGCGGGAGGGCCGGTGAGCAGTTCTTC | CSASPGSGRAGEQFF
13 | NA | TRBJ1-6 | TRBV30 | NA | TGTGCCTGGAGTGTAGAGTATAATTCACCCCTCCACTTT | CAWSVEYNSPLHF
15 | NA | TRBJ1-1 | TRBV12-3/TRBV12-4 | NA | TGTGCCAGCAGTTTAGAGGGGGGGATGGGAACTGAAGCTTTCTTT | CASSLEGGMGTEAFF
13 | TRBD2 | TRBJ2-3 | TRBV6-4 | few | TGTGCCAGCAGTGAGCGGGAGACAGATACGCAGTATTTT | CASSERETDTQYF
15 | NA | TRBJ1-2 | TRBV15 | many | TGTGCCACCAGCAGTCTTCCGTCGGGGTATGAGGGCTACACCTTC | CATSSLPSGYEGYTF
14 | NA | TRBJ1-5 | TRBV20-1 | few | TGCAGTGCTGGGGACGGAGCCCGCAATCAGCCCCAGCATTTT | CSAGDGARNQPQHF
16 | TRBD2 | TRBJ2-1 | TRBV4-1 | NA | TGCGCCAGCAGCAACCCGGGACTAGCGGGTTACAATGAGCAGTTCTTC | CASSNPGLAGYNEQFF
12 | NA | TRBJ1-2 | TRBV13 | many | TGTGCCAGCAGCCCCGCAAAACGCGGCTACACCTTC | CASSPAKRGYTF
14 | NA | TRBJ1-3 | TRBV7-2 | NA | TGTGCCAGCAGCTCCCGAAGCTCTGGAAACACCATATATTTT | CASSSRSSGNTIYF
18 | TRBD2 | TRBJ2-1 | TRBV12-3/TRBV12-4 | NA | TGTGCCAGCAGGCCGGGACTAGCGGGAAAGAGCTCCTACAATGAGCAGTTCTTC | CASRPGLAGKSSYNEQFF
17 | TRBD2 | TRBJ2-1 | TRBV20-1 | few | TGCAGTGCTTTTCCTTCGATAGCGGGGTCCTCCTACAATGAGCAGTTCTTC | CSAFPSIAGSSYNEQFF
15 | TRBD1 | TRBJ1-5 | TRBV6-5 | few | TGTGCCAGCAGTCCGACCGACAGGGGCAATCAGCCCCAGCATTTT | CASSPTDRGNQPQHF
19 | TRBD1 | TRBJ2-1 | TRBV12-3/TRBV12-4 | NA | TGTGCCAGCAGCACACCGGGACAGGGGGCGGCGTACGAGTACAATGAGCAGTTCTTC | CASSTPGQGAAYEYNEQFF
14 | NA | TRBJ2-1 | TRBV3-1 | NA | TGTGCCAGCTTTGGCGGGGGCCCCTACAATGAGCAGTTCTTC | CASFGGGPYNEQFF
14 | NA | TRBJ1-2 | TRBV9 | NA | TGTGCCAGCAGCGTAGAATCAGGCACCTATGGCTACACCTTC | CASSVESGTYGYTF
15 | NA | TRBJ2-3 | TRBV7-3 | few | TGTGCCAGCAGCTTAGTGGGGCTCCTCGCAGATACGCAGTATTTT | CASSLVGLLADTQYF
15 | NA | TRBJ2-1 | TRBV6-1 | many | TGTGCCAGCAGGTTCAGCGTCGGGGGCTACAATGAGCAGTTCTTC | CASRFSVGGYNEQFF
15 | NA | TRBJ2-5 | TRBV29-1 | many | TGCAGCGTTGACCGGACAGGAGGGGTTCAAGAGACCCAGTACTTC | CSVDRTGGVQETQYF
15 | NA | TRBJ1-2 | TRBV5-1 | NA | TGCGCCAGCAGCTGGGCTGACGGAGATAACTATGGCTACACCTTC | CASSWADGDNYGYTF
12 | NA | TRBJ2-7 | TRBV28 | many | TGTGCCAGCAGTTCCCCGGGATACGAGCAGTACTTC | CASSSPGYEQYF
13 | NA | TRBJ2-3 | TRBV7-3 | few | TGTGCCAGCAGCCGGCCAGGGGAGGATACGCAGTATTTT | CASSRPGEDTQYF
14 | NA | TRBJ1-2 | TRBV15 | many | TGTGCCACCAGCAGCTCAGACAGTAACTATGGCTACACCTTC | CATSSSDSNYGYTF
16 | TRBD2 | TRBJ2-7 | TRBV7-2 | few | TGTGCCAGCAGCTTAAGACTAGCGGGGGGGCCTAAGGAGCAGTACTTC | CASSLRLAGGPKEQYF
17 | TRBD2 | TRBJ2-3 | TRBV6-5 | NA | TGTGCCAGCAGTAACAAGGGACTAGCGGTAAGCACAGATACGCAGTATTTT | CASSNKGLAVSTDTQYF
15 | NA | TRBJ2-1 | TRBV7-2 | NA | TGTGCCAGCAGCTTAATGATGGGGGCGTACAATGAGCAGTTCTTC | CASSLMMGAYNEQFF